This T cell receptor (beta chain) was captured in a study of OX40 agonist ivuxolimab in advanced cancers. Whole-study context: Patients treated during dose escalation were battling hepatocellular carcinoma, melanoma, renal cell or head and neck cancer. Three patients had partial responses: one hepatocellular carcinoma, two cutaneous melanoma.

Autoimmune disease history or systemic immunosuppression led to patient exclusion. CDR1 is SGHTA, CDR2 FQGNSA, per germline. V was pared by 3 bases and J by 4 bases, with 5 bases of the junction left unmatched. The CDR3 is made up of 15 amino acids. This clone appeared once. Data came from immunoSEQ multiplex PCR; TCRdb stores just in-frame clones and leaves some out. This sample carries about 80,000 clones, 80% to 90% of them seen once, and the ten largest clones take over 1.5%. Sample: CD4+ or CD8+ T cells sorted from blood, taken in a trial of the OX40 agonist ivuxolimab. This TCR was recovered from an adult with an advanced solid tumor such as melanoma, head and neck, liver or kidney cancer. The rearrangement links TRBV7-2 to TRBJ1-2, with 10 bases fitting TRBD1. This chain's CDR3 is CASSFQTGGGYGYTF. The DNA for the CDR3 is TGTGCCAGCAGCTTCCAGACAGGGGGCGGCTATGGCTACACCTTC.